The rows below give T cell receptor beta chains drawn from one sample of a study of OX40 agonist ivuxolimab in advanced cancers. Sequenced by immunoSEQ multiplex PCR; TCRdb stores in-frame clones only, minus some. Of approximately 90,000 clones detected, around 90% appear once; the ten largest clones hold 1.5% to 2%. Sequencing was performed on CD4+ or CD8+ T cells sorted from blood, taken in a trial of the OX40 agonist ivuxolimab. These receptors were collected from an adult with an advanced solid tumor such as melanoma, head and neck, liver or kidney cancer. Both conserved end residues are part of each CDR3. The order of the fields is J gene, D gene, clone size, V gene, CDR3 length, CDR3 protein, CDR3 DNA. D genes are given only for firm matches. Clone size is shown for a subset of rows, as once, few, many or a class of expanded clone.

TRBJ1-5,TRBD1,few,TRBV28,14,CASSSGQGNQPQHF,TGTGCCAGCAGTTCAGGACAGGGTAATCAGCCCCAGCATTTT
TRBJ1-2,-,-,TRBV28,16,CASSSPSGPGNYGYTF,TGTGCCAGCAGTTCCCCGAGCGGGCCGGGCAACTATGGCTACACCTTC
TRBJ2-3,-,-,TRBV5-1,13,CASSLAGTDTQYF,TGCGCCAGCAGCTTGGCCGGAACAGATACGCAGTATTTT
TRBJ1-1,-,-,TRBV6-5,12,CASSTPRGEAFF,TGTGCCAGCAGCACCCCGAGGGGTGAAGCTTTCTTT
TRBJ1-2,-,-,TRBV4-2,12,CASSQGDYGYTF,TGTGCCAGCAGCCAAGGCGACTATGGCTACACCTTC
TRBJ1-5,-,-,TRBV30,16,CAWSAGLYGSNQPQHF,TGTGCCTGGAGTGCGGGACTTTATGGGAGCAATCAGCCCCAGCATTTT
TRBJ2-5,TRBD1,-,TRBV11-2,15,CASSRGQGREETQYF,TGTGCCAGCAGCCGAGGACAGGGGAGGGAAGAGACCCAGTACTTC
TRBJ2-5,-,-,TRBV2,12,CASNRLKETQYF,TGTGCCAGCAATAGACTTAAAGAGACCCAGTACTTC
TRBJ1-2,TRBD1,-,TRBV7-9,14,CASSLQGARDGYTF,TGTGCCAGCAGCTTACAGGGGGCGCGAGATGGCTACACCTTC
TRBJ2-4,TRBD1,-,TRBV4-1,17,CASSPGRTAGTVGIQYF,TGCGCCAGCAGCCCGGGTAGGACCGCCGGGACAGTGGGCATTCAGTACTTC
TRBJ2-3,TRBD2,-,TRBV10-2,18,CASSESMGLAGATDTQYF,TGCGCCAGCAGTGAGTCTATGGGACTAGCGGGAGCCACAGATACGCAGTATTTT
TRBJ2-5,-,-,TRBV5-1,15,CASSLSSATGETQYF,TGCGCCAGCAGCTTGTCTAGCGCAACCGGAGAGACCCAGTACTTC
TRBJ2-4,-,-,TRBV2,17,CASSEVDLTSAKNIQYF,TGTGCCAGCAGTGAAGTCGACCTCACATCAGCCAAAAACATTCAGTACTTC
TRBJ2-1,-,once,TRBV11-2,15,CASSLEGGVGNEQFF,TGTGCCAGCAGCTTAGAAGGGGGAGTAGGAAATGAGCAGTTCTTC
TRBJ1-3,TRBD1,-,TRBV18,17,CASSPPGTGLSGNTIYF,TGTGCCAGCTCACCACCCGGGACAGGGCTCTCTGGAAACACCATATATTTT
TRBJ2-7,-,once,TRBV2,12,CASGALSYEQYF,TGTGCCAGCGGGGCCCTTTCCTACGAGCAGTACTTC
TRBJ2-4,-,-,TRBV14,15,CASSHWGPGLNIQYF,TGTGCCAGCAGCCATTGGGGACCCGGTCTCAACATTCAGTACTTC
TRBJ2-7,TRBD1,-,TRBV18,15,CASSPWTGESYEQYF,TGTGCCAGCTCACCTTGGACAGGCGAATCCTACGAGCAGTACTTC
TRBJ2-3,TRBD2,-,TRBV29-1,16,CSVGALTSGSSDTQYF,TGCAGCGTTGGGGCCCTCACTAGCGGGAGCTCAGATACGCAGTATTTT
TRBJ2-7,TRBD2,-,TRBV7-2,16,CASSLAPAGGPSEQYF,TGTGCCAGCAGCTTAGCGCCGGCGGGAGGGCCTTCCGAGCAGTACTTC
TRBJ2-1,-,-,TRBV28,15,CASSSSPGTYNEQFF,TGTGCCAGCAGTTCAAGCCCAGGGACCTACAATGAGCAGTTCTTC
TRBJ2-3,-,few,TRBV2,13,CASSGPFTDTQYF,TGTGCCAGCAGTGGCCCCTTTACAGATACGCAGTATTTT
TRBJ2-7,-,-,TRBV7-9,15,CASSWSSAASYEQYF,TGTGCCAGCAGCTGGTCCTCCGCGGCCTCCTACGAGCAGTACTTC
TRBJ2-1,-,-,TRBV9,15,CASSVMGWSDNEQFF,TGTGCCAGCAGCGTAATGGGTTGGAGTGACAATGAGCAGTTCTTC
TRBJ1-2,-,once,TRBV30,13,CAWTVIANYGYTF,TGTGCCTGGACAGTTATCGCTAACTATGGCTACACCTTC
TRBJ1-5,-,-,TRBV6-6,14,CASSPPPWGQPQHF,TGTGCCAGCAGCCCTCCTCCTTGGGGTCAGCCCCAGCATTTT
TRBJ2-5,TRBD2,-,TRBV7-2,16,CASSQVAGASGETQYF,TGTGCCAGCAGCCAGGTAGCGGGGGCATCGGGGGAGACCCAGTACTTC
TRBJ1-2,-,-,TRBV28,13,CASSSGTRLGYTF,TGTGCCAGCAGTTCCGGGACCAGACTCGGCTACACCTTC
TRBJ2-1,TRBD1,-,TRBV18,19,CASSPSLTTGVLTDNEQFF,TGTGCCAGCTCACCATCGTTAACTACAGGGGTCTTAACGGACAATGAGCAGTTCTTC
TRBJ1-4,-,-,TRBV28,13,CASRTGAEAKLFF,TGTGCCAGCAGAACCGGGGCCGAAGCAAAACTGTTTTTT
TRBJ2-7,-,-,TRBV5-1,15,CASSAQGPSSYEQYF,TGCGCCAGCAGCGCCCAGGGGCCCAGCTCCTACGAGCAGTACTTC
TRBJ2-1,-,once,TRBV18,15,CASSPSAGDLNEQFF,TGTGCCAGCTCACCTTCGGCAGGGGACTTGAATGAGCAGTTCTTC
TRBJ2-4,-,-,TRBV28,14,CASTMGVAKNIQYF,TGTGCCAGCACCATGGGGGTAGCCAAAAACATTCAGTACTTC
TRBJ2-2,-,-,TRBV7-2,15,CASSPGQANTGELFF,TGTGCCAGCAGCCCCGGGCAGGCGAACACCGGGGAGCTGTTTTTT
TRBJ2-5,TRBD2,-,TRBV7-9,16,CASSSRTSGSTETQYF,TGTGCCAGCAGCTCGCGGACTAGCGGGAGCACGGAGACCCAGTACTTC
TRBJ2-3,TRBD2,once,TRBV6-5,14,CASSYSGGLDTQYF,TGTGCCAGCAGTTACTCGGGGGGGTTAGATACGCAGTATTTT
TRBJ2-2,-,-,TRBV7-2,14,CASSLDRAGGELFF,TGTGCCAGCAGCTTAGACAGGGCAGGCGGGGAGCTGTTTTTT
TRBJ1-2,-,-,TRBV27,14,CASRARESYVGYTF,TGTGCCAGCAGGGCAAGGGAATCCTATGTCGGCTACACCTTC
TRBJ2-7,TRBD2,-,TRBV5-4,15,CASSLRREINYEQYF,TGTGCCAGCAGCTTGCGGCGGGAGATAAACTACGAGCAGTACTTC
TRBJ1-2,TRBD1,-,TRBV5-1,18,CASSLTGVVVQANYGYTF,TGCGCCAGCAGCTTGACAGGGGTAGTTGTTCAAGCTAACTATGGCTACACCTTC
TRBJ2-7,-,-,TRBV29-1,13,CSARGVGSGEQYF,TGCAGCGCCCGGGGAGTAGGGTCGGGCGAGCAGTACTTC
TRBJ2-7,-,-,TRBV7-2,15,CASSLVPGLGYEQYF,TGTGCCAGCAGCTTAGTTCCGGGTCTTGGATACGAGCAGTACTTC